A selection of T cell receptor beta chains follows, all from one sample in a study of blood T cells in healthy people across ages. TCRdb redid the calling of the 5' RACE reads with MiXCR, one entry per CDR3 protein. In the table there are roughly 730,000 distinct CDR3 sequences, roughly 56% of which are singletons. Sequences were obtained from blood. These receptors were obtained from a man between 35 and 55 years old in good health. Both conserved end residues are part of each CDR3. A D gene is named only where the DNA matches it firmly. Clone size is stated in some rows and not others, as once, few, many or a class when expanded.

TRBV4-2,few,-,TRBJ2-7,CASSQDLWDEQYF,TGTGCCAGCAGCCAAGATTTATGGGACGAGCAGTACTTC
TRBV4-2,-,TRBD1,TRBJ1-2,CASSQEIQGIKRTGYTF,TGTGCCAGCAGCCAAGAAATACAGGGGATAAAAAGAACCGGCTACACCTTC
TRBV5-6,-,-,TRBJ1-2,CASSPWAAGDYTF,TGTGCCAGCAGCCCTTGGGCCGCAGGCGACTACACCTTC
TRBV20-1,-,-,TRBJ2-1,CSARDVGYSYNEQFF,TGCAGTGCTAGAGATGTGGGGTACTCCTACAATGAGCAGTTCTTC
TRBV7-2,-,-,TRBJ2-1,CASSLTRVPSQTQFF,TGTGCCAGCAGCTTGACCAGGGTCCCGTCCCAGACCCAGTTCTTC
TRBV4-3,-,-,TRBJ2-6,CASSQDTGANVLTF,TGCGCCAGCAGCCAAGATACTGGGGCCAACGTCCTGACTTTC
TRBV15,few,TRBD2,TRBJ2-5,CATSRGLAGGEETQYF,TGTGCCACCAGCAGAGGGCTAGCGGGAGGGGAAGAGACCCAGTACTTC
TRBV11-2,-,TRBD1,TRBJ1-6,CASSRTQGVHSPLHF,TGTGCCAGCAGCCGGACTCAGGGGGTCCATTCACCCCTCCACTTT
TRBV27,-,-,TRBJ2-7,CASSKRGEQYF,TGTGCCAGCAGTAAACGGGGGGAGCAGTACTTC
TRBV28,-,-,TRBJ1-5,CASRGEGGFSQPQHF,TGTGCCAGCAGGGGCGAGGGAGGGTTTAGTCAGCCCCAGCATTTT
TRBV12-3/TRBV12-4,-,-,TRBJ1-1,CASIMGGSTEAFF,TGTGCCAGCATTATGGGGGGATCCACTGAAGCTTTCTTT
TRBV4-2,-,-,TRBJ1-1,CASSRPTGQTNTEAFF,TGTGCCAGCAGCCGACCCACTGGGCAGACGAACACTGAAGCTTTCTTT
TRBV7-2,-,-,TRBJ2-3,CASSAHPDTQYF,TGTGCCAGCAGCGCCCACCCAGATACGCAGTATTTT
TRBV6-2/TRBV6-3,-,-,TRBJ2-5,CASSYSGGRSSETQYF,TGTGCCAGCAGTTACTCAGGAGGGAGGAGTTCGGAGACCCAGTACTTC
TRBV12-3/TRBV12-4,-,-,TRBJ2-1,CASSFGGRLSYNEQFF,TGTGCCAGCAGTTTTGGGGGGCGCCTATCCTACAATGAGCAGTTCTTC
TRBV29-1,few,-,TRBJ2-7,CSGTTDWRDGEQYF,TGCAGCGGGACGACGGACTGGCGGGACGGCGAGCAGTACTTC
TRBV27,many,-,TRBJ2-7,CASGYEQYF,TGTGCCAGCGGCTACGAGCAGTACTTC
TRBV4-3,many,TRBD1,TRBJ2-7,CASSQDHIQGANIYEQYF,TGCGCCAGCAGCCAAGATCACATACAGGGGGCGAACATCTACGAGCAGTACTTC
TRBV6-5,-,TRBD1,TRBJ2-7,CASRAQGPHEQYF,TGTGCCAGCAGGGCACAGGGGCCCCACGAGCAGTACTTC
TRBV11-2,-,-,TRBJ2-1,CASSPPPSDEQFF,TGTGCCAGCAGCCCCCCACCTTCGGATGAGCAGTTCTTC
TRBV20-1,few,TRBD1,TRBJ2-4,CSAPRTGSIAKNIQYF,TGCAGTGCTCCCCGGACAGGCAGCATAGCCAAAAACATTCAGTACTTC
TRBV9,few,TRBD2,TRBJ2-5,CASSVAGGPGGVPQYF,TGTGCCAGCAGCGTAGCTGGTGGGCCGGGGGGGGTGCCCCAGTACTTC
TRBV4-1,once,-,TRBJ1-5,CASCLTDGYKQPQHF,TGCGCCAGCTGCCTAACGGACGGATATAAACAGCCCCAGCATTTT
TRBV4-2,few,TRBD2,TRBJ2-5,CASSQGGLAGKETQYF,TGTGCCAGCAGCCAAGGGGGACTAGCGGGAAAAGAGACCCAGTACTTC
TRBV20-1,-,-,TRBJ2-5,CSAKGPSQETQYF,TGCAGTGCTAAAGGGCCCAGTCAAGAGACCCAGTACTTC
TRBV20-1,-,TRBD1,TRBJ1-2,CSARDYRGAGYGYTF,TGCAGTGCTAGAGATTACAGGGGAGCCGGCTATGGCTACACCTTC
TRBV20-1,-,-,TRBJ1-4,CSARRTGEKLFF,TGCAGTGCTAGACGTACAGGTGAAAAACTGTTTTTT
TRBV20-1,few,-,TRBJ1-5,CSSTGTNSNQPQHF,TGCAGTTCGACCGGAACCAATAGCAATCAGCCCCAGCATTTT
TRBV4-3,-,-,TRBJ2-3,CASSQDRGQGIADTQYF,TGCGCCAGCAGCCAAGATCGAGGTCAGGGGATTGCAGATACGCAGTATTTT
TRBV7-2,few,-,TRBJ1-2,CASRATGIHGYTF,TGTGCCAGCAGAGCGACCGGCATCCATGGCTACACCTTC
TRBV6-1,-,TRBD2,TRBJ2-5,CASSKREDGEQYF,TGTGCCAGCAGTAAGCGGGAGGATGGAGAGCAGTACTTC
TRBV7-2,-,TRBD1,TRBJ1-2,CASRRTGSNYGYTF,TGTGCCAGCAGAAGGACAGGGTCTAACTATGGCTACACCTTC
TRBV28,-,TRBD2,TRBJ2-1,CASSLWSRTSGSRYNEQFF,TGTGCCAGCAGTTTATGGTCCCGGACTAGCGGGAGTAGGTACAATGAGCAGTTCTTC
TRBV24-1,-,TRBD1,TRBJ2-5,CATSDSRTGRYQETQYF,TGTGCCACCAGTGATTCCCGGACAGGGCGGTACCAAGAGACCCAGTACTTC
TRBV28,-,TRBD1,TRBJ2-5,CARTGADQETQYF,TGTGCCCGAACAGGGGCCGACCAAGAGACCCAGTACTTC
TRBV7-9,few,-,TRBJ2-5,CASRTVETQYF,TGTGCCAGCCGAACCGTAGAGACCCAGTACTTC
TRBV27,-,TRBD2,TRBJ2-1,CASSSPPGLAGGHNEQFF,TGTGCCAGCAGTTCCCCCCCGGGACTAGCGGGGGGGCACAATGAGCAGTTCTTC